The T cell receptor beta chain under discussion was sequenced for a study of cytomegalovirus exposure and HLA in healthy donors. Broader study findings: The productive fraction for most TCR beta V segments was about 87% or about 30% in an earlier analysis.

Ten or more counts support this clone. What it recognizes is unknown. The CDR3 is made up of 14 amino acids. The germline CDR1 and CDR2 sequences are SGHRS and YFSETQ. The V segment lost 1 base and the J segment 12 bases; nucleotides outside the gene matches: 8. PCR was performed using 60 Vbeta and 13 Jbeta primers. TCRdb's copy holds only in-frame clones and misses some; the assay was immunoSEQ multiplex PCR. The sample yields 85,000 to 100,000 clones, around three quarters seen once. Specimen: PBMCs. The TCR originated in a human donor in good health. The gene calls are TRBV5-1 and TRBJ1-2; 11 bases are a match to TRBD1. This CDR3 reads CASSLSGQGDFHTF. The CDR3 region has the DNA TGCGCCAGCAGCTTGTCGGGACAGGGGGATTTTCACACCTTC.